This T cell receptor beta chain was found in a study of T-cell memory formation after mild COVID-19 (dated by TCRdb to the early 2020s). Context from the whole study: TCR sequence clusters from the two donors were largely donor specific. The cohort comprised two young, previously healthy adult volunteers, one female and one male. In a couple of donors, T-cell clones that expanded and contracted after mild COVID-19 were followed by sequencing TCRalpha and TCRbeta repertoires longitudinally.

This clonotype was picked up a small number of times. Its recognized antigen is unknown. The record has no base qualities; no much larger clone is one base away. Instrument on record: Illumina NovaSeq 6000. TCRalpha and TCRbeta cDNA libraries were constructed by 5'RACE with constant-segment primers, with sample barcodes and unique molecular identifiers being introduced. RNA was extracted from every sample with Trizol reagent. Libraries were amplified in two PCR steps, with a second sample barcode and Illumina TruSeq adapters added in the second step. Sequencing of libraries was performed on an Illumina NovaSeq with 2 x 150 bp paired-end reads. The study's own analysis went as follows. With migec v1.2.7, reads were demultiplexed and then collapsed into UMI-guided consensus sequences. With mixcr v2.1.11, UMI consensuses were aligned to TRA and TRB V and J templates and assembled into clonotypes. A clonotype was counted as expanded or contracted only if both edgeR and NoisET called the change significant, with noise models trained on biological replicates. For edgeR calls, the cutoffs were a false discovery rate-adjusted p below 0.01 and a log2 fold-change threshold of 1. As an exploratory analysis of dynamics, max-normalized trajectories of the 1000 most abundant clonotypes were examined by PCA with hierarchical clustering. Separately sequenced CD4+ and CD8+ repertoires were used to assign the CD4 or CD8 phenotype of responding clones. Through fastp at Q25 and MiXCR, TCRdb rebuilt clones from the public reads, retaining in-frame beta chains. Each entry merges the rows of one CDR3 protein and shows their most common DNA and genes. These V and J calls are TCRdb output, not the study's own analysis. This sample comprises 580,000 or so distinct CDR3 sequences, around a sixth of them detected only once. The leading ten clones occupy just over 8% of the sample.

The research as a whole found: The detection of some responding clones in pre-infection memory suggests that pre-existing cross-reactive memory T cells joined the SARS-CoV-2 response. Contracting CD4+ clones appeared mostly in the CM and EM memory subsets, whereas CD8+ clones were enriched in EMRA. The study included only a couple of mild cases, and larger cohorts that include severe cases with pre-infection samples were judged to be necessary. Balanced CD4/CD8 phenotypes were observed for clones contracting from day 15 to 85, whereas a bias towards CD4+ was observed for a second wave of clones expanding from day 15 to 37. Whether the second-wave clones peaking on day 37 were SARS-CoV-2 specific was not confirmed.

Clipping removes 4 bases from V and 5 bases from J, with 8 as the unmatched junction base count. From cysteine to phenylalanine, the CDR3 is 14 amino acids long. Left in the record is the CDR3 DNA by itself, 42 bases read in frame from the first base. Taken from the germline V gene (reference sequence), the CDR1 and CDR2 loops are SEHNR and FQNEAQ. Ficoll-Paque density gradient centrifugation was the method used to isolate PBMCs. This sequence was found in an adult woman who had mild COVID-19 (a few samples of this study predate the infection). The sample titles of this study are shuffled in the database, so cell type and time point are left out; the donor was told from shared clones. Sequencing was carried out using PBMCs or a T cell subset sorted from them (not recorded which). The chain joins TRBV7-9 to TRBJ2-7; TRBD2 lines up with 7 middle nucleotides. The sequenced DNA: TGTGCCAGCAGCTGGGGGGAGGGTCCAGACGAGCAGTACTTC. Translated, this is CASSWGEGPDEQYF.